The rows below give T cell receptor beta chains drawn from one sample of a study of blood T cells in healthy people across ages. MiXCR was run by TCRdb on the 5' RACE reads, yielding one entry per CDR3 protein. This table has 1.8 million or so distinct CDR3 sequences, around 42% appearing once. The sample taken for sequencing was blood. Source of these receptors: a human donor in good health. The CDR3 runs from the conserved cysteine through the conserved F or W. The D gene is left open where the match is weak. Size tells how often a clone was seen (once, few, many) or the class of an expanded clone, and some rows leave it out.

j_call d_call clone_size v_call cdr3_nt cdr3_aa
TRBJ2-5 - - TRBV24-1 TGTGCCACCAGTGATTGGACACAAGAGACCCAGTACTTC CATSDWTQETQYF
TRBJ2-3 TRBD2 - TRBV20-1 TGCAGTGCTCCTCCCCTAGCGGGGCTCGCAGATACGCAGTATTTT CSAPPLAGLADTQYF
TRBJ1-2 TRBD1 - TRBV6-5 TGTGCCAGCAGTTACTATCCAAGGGACAGGTCGAATGGCTACACCTTC CASSYYPRDRSNGYTF
TRBJ1-4 - - TRBV20-1 TGCAGTGCTAGAGATCGCCAGGAAAAACTGTTTTTT CSARDRQEKLFF
TRBJ2-7 TRBD1 many TRBV9 TGTGCCAGCAGCCCGACAGGGGGCTTTTACGAGCAGTACTTC CASSPTGGFYEQYF
TRBJ2-5 - - TRBV3-1 TGTGCCAGCAGCCAAGATTCGGGCGGAAAAGCTTCAGAGCAGTACTTC CASSQDSGGKASEQYF
TRBJ2-1 TRBD1 - TRBV7-7 TGTGCTAGCAGCTTAGCGCCACAGGGGGAAAACAAAACCTACAATGAGCAGTTCTTC CASSLAPQGENKTYNEQFF
TRBJ2-1 TRBD2 once TRBV5-1 TGCGCCAGCAGCTTCGCTAGCGGGGGGTTGAATGAGCAGTTCTTC CASSFASGGLNEQFF
TRBJ2-5 TRBD2 few TRBV5-1 TGCGCCAGCAGCGTTGTAGCGGGGGGGCAGGAGACCCAGTACTTC CASSVVAGGQETQYF
TRBJ1-2 - - TRBV28 TGTGCCAGCAGTGAGCCCGGGGGCCTTCTAAAGGACTACACCTTC CASSEPGGLLKDYTF
TRBJ2-3 TRBD2 - TRBV4-2 TGTGCCAGCAGCCAGGGGGCAGCGGGGGAAGATACGCAGTATTTT CASSQGAAGEDTQYF
TRBJ1-2 - few TRBV29-1 TGCAGCGTTGAAGAACGGCAGGCCCTCTTAGTAGGCTACACCTTC CSVEERQALLVGYTF
TRBJ2-3 - - TRBV12-3/TRBV12-4 TGTGCCAGCAGTTTGGGGGTGCACACAGATACGCAGTATTTT CASSLGVHTDTQYF
TRBJ1-1 - - TRBV27 TGTGCCAGCAGTCCTCATACGGGGCAGAACACTGAAGCTTTCTTT CASSPHTGQNTEAFF
TRBJ1-2 - - TRBV12-3/TRBV12-4 TGTGCCAGCAGTTCCGACAGGTCCGGCTACACCTTC CASSSDRSGYTF
TRBJ2-1 - few TRBV14 TGTGCCAGCAGCCAAGCTTTTGGGAGCACCAGTGAGCAGTTCTTC CASSQAFGSTSEQFF
TRBJ2-1 - - TRBV28 TGTGCCAGCAGCTCCCCGGTCTTGGGGGAGAAAGGGAATGAGCAGTTCTTC CASSSPVLGEKGNEQFF
TRBJ2-1 - few TRBV5-1 TGCGCCAGCAGCCAGGACACCAATGAGCAGTTCTTC CASSQDTNEQFF
TRBJ2-3 - few TRBV27 TGTGCGTCCGCCCGGGGCAGGTCCTTCACAGATACGCAGTATTTT CASARGRSFTDTQYF
TRBJ1-1 - - TRBV12-3/TRBV12-4 TGTGCCAGCAGTTTAATCCCGGGGGCGACGAACACTGAAGCTTTCTTT CASSLIPGATNTEAFF
TRBJ1-5 - few TRBV27 TGTGCCAGCAGTTTTGGGGTGGCTTATCAGCCCCAGCATTTT CASSFGVAYQPQHF
TRBJ1-1 - few TRBV4-3 TGCGCCAGCAGCCTAAGACAGACACCAGAAACTGAAGCTTTCTTT CASSLRQTPETEAFF
TRBJ2-5 TRBD1 few TRBV5-1 TGCGCCAGCAGCCCACTACAGGGGAGTTTCCGGGAGACCCAGTACTTC CASSPLQGSFRETQYF
TRBJ1-2 - - TRBV12-3/TRBV12-4 TGTGCCAGCAGCCGGGGGAGGACCTATGGCTACACCTTC CASSRGRTYGYTF
TRBJ1-2 TRBD1 - TRBV7-6 TGTGCCAGCAGCTTATCCCCCTTCTCAGGGGGATGGAATGGCTACACCTTC CASSLSPFSGGWNGYTF
TRBJ2-3 - once TRBV5-6 TGTGCCAGCGGCTTGGGACCCTATACGCAGTATTTT CASGLGPYTQYF
TRBJ2-3 TRBD2 few TRBV6-5 TGTGCCAGCAGTTACGGACTAGCGGGGGGCCCAGGCCGCACAGATACGCAGTATTTT CASSYGLAGGPGRTDTQYF
TRBJ2-3 TRBD1 - TRBV4-3 TGCGCCAGCAGCCAAGATCCAAGGGGGCGCAGAATAGATACGCAGTATTTT CASSQDPRGRRIDTQYF
TRBJ2-5 - once TRBV10-3 TGTGCCATCAGTGTGGCGGGGACCCAGTACTTC CAISVAGTQYF
TRBJ2-5 - many TRBV20-1 TGCAGTGCCAATGGAGCCCCTTCCGGGGGGCCAGGGGAGACCCAGTACTTC CSANGAPSGGPGETQYF
TRBJ1-3 - - TRBV6-5 TGTGCCAGCGGTAACAGTGGGGAGATGGGAAACACCATATATTTT CASGNSGEMGNTIYF
TRBJ2-2 TRBD1 once TRBV6-5 TGTGCCAGCAGTTACGTGGCAGGGGGCACCGGGGAGCTGTTTTTT CASSYVAGGTGELFF
TRBJ2-4 - - TRBV12-3/TRBV12-4 TGTGCCAGCAGCCTTCGTACAGGGTCGGGCTACAAGCGGTACTTC CASSLRTGSGYKRYF
TRBJ2-7 TRBD1 - TRBV28 TGTGCCAGCAGTCCTCCTCTCGGGACAGAGCACTCCTACGAGCAGTACTTC CASSPPLGTEHSYEQYF
TRBJ1-5 - - TRBV7-2 TGTGCCAGCAGCAGCACAGGGTTAGTCGGTGAGCCCCAGCATTTT CASSSTGLVGEPQHF
TRBJ2-1 - - TRBV4-2 TGTGCCAGCAGCCGGGTGGGGTACGAGCAGTTCTTC CASSRVGYEQFF
TRBJ1-1 TRBD1 - TRBV28 TGTGCCAGCAGGACAGGGGAAGATTTTACTGAAGCTTTCTTT CASRTGEDFTEAFF
TRBJ1-6 - few TRBV4-3 TGCGCCAGCAGCCAAGAGACAGGCCTAAATTCACCCCTCCACTTT CASSQETGLNSPLHF
TRBJ1-5 - few TRBV20-1 TGCAGTGCTAGAGATCCTATGCCTACCAATCAGCCCCAGCATTTT CSARDPMPTNQPQHF
TRBJ2-4 TRBD2 few TRBV4-2 TGTGCCAGCAGCCAAGGTCTAGCGGGGGGGAATGAGCAGTACTTC CASSQGLAGGNEQYF
TRBJ2-7 - - TRBV27 TGTGCCAGCAGTCCATCCGTGGGTTCCCGCTCCTACGAGCAGTACTTC CASSPSVGSRSYEQYF
TRBJ2-3 - - TRBV20-1 TGCAGTGCTAGTGGGGGGCTAGCGTTATCAGATACGCAGTATTTT CSASGGLALSDTQYF
TRBJ1-2 - few TRBV12-3/TRBV12-4 TGTGCCAGCAGTATAGCCTGGGGGAGGGATGGCTACACCTTC CASSIAWGRDGYTF
TRBJ2-7 - - TRBV5-4 TGTGCCGGCAGCTTTTGGCCGAACTCCTACGAGCAGTACTTC CAGSFWPNSYEQYF
TRBJ2-7 TRBD1 - TRBV2 TGTGCCAGCAGTGGTTCCGACAGGGGGAACTACGAGCAGTACTTC CASSGSDRGNYEQYF
TRBJ2-3 - - TRBV6-4 TGTGCCAGCAGTGACTCGTTAGACACAGATACGCAGTATTTT CASSDSLDTDTQYF
TRBJ1-2 - few TRBV14 TGTGCCAGCAGCACACAATTGGGGGTCGACTATGGCTACACCTTC CASSTQLGVDYGYTF
TRBJ2-3 TRBD2 - TRBV20-1 TGCAGTGTTGTCACTAGCGGGGGAATTGATACGCAGTATTTT CSVVTSGGIDTQYF
TRBJ2-3 TRBD2 few TRBV12-3/TRBV12-4 TGTGCCAGCAGTTTTCCGGGACTAACCCCTAAAACAGATACGCAGTATTTT CASSFPGLTPKTDTQYF
TRBJ2-1 TRBD2 few TRBV7-9 TGTGCCAGCAGCGCGCCTCCTAGCGGGGGGCCCCAGTTCTTC CASSAPPSGGPQFF
TRBJ2-3 TRBD2 few TRBV7-2 TGTGCCAGCAGCCTATCTAGCGGGGGGCCCCAAGATACGCAGTATTTT CASSLSSGGPQDTQYF
TRBJ1-1 - - TRBV29-1 TGCAGCGTCCAGAACACTGAAGCTTTCTTT CSVQNTEAFF
TRBJ2-5 - - TRBV10-3 TGTGCCATCTCACCCGGGACCGGGGAGCAGTACTTC CAISPGTGEQYF